The clone carrying this TCR beta chain was picked up a small number of times. What it recognizes is unknown. The data are from a study of early T cells in non-severe SARS-CoV-2 infection. Study in general: Unsorted whole blood bulk RNA was sequenced, with unpaired chains. The study, taken as a whole, reports: VDJdb matching, biased toward anti-spike CD8 responses, missed private and CD4 specificities.

Separate cDNA molecules each had unique molecular identifiers attached to them. From the 5' RACE reads, TCRdb called clonotypes with MiXCR, one entry per CDR3 protein. The table includes 80,000 or so distinct CDR3 sequences, 11% to 15% detected once. The CDR3 runs 13 residues. Between the trimmed V and J ends, which lost 4 bases and 1 base, there was a span of 7 bases. CDR1 is SQVTM and CDR2 is ANQGSEA in the germline V gene. The receptor was isolated from an adult who was a healthcare worker with PCR-confirmed SARS-CoV-2 infection or an uninfected control (not recorded which). The rearrangement links TRBV29-1 to TRBJ2-2; D gene ambiguous. The sample was whole blood. The DNA for the CDR3 is TGCAGCGTTGCATCCCAGAACACCGGGGAGCTGTTTTTT. As protein: CSVASQNTGELFF.